A selection of T cell receptor beta chains follows, all from one sample in a study of early T cells in non-severe SARS-CoV-2 infection. In TCRdb, the 5' RACE reads were re-called with MiXCR into one record per CDR3 protein. The data contain about 83,000 distinct CDR3 sequences, more than 9% of them seen just once; the ten biggest clones take up less than 8.5%. The sequencing sample was made of whole blood. The receptors shown here come from an adult who was a healthcare worker with PCR-confirmed SARS-CoV-2 infection or an uninfected control (not recorded which). Both conserved end residues are part of each CDR3. A D gene is named only where the DNA matches it firmly. Only part of the rows carry a size: once, few, many, or a class if the clone is expanded.

abundance	d_gene	j_gene	v_gene	CDR3aa	CDR3nt
many	TRBD1	TRBJ1-6	TRBV18	CASSPGQVHSSPLHF	TGTGCCAGCTCACCAGGACAGGTCCACTCCTCACCCCTCCACTTT
NA	NA	TRBJ2-3	TRBV20-1	CSALSGREDTQYF	TGCAGTGCTTTGAGCGGTCGGGAAGATACGCAGTATTTT
few	NA	TRBJ2-2	TRBV24-1	CATSDSARAATGELFF	TGTGCCACCAGTGATTCAGCCCGGGCCGCCACCGGGGAGCTGTTTTTT
few	NA	TRBJ2-4	TRBV29-1	CSVEEDLGNIQYF	TGCAGCGTTGAAGAGGATTTAGGGAACATTCAGTACTTC
NA	TRBD2	TRBJ2-3	TRBV5-1	CASSLRPGGGGRAEDTQYF	TGCGCCAGCAGCTTGAGGCCCGGTGGGGGCGGGAGGGCCGAAGATACGCAGTATTTT
many	NA	TRBJ2-1	TRBV11-2	CASSLARKRAYNEQFF	TGTGCCAGCAGCTTAGCCAGGAAAAGGGCCTACAATGAGCAGTTCTTC
few	TRBD2	TRBJ2-1	TRBV20-1	CSATGTSGRAYNEQFF	TGCAGTGCTACCGGGACTAGCGGGAGGGCCTACAATGAGCAGTTCTTC
NA	NA	TRBJ1-1	TRBV11-1	CASSLAWYRPNTEAFF	TGTGCCAGCAGCTTAGCGTGGTACAGACCCAACACTGAAGCTTTCTTT
few	NA	TRBJ2-7	TRBV4-2	CASSRDFSSYEQYF	TGTGCCAGCAGTCGGGACTTCAGCTCCTACGAGCAGTACTTC
few	NA	TRBJ2-7	TRBV7-6	CASSPTGGSNYEQYF	TGTGCCAGCAGCCCGACAGGTGGTAGCAACTACGAGCAGTACTTC
NA	NA	TRBJ2-7	TRBV7-2	CASSQPRGRHLYEQYF	TGTGCCAGCAGCCAACCGCGGGGGCGTCACCTCTACGAGCAGTACTTC
NA	TRBD2	TRBJ2-7	TRBV9	CASSASLGLAAYEQYF	TGTGCCAGCAGCGCCAGCCTGGGTCTAGCGGCTTACGAGCAGTACTTC
NA	TRBD1	TRBJ2-3	TRBV24-1	CAKLDRLPSDDTQYF	TGTGCCAAGTTGGACAGGTTGCCCTCTGACGATACGCAGTATTTT
few	NA	TRBJ1-6	TRBV5-8	CASSRGGGLNSPLHF	TGTGCCAGCAGCAGGGGCGGCGGCCTTAATTCACCCCTCCACTTT
NA	NA	TRBJ2-1	TRBV7-9	CASSLDWRLQFF	TGTGCCAGCAGCTTAGATTGGAGATTGCAGTTCTTC
NA	TRBD2	TRBJ2-7	TRBV29-1	CSVEDLGGRLSYEQYF	TGCAGCGTTGAAGATCTTGGCGGGAGGCTGTCCTACGAGCAGTACTTC
many	TRBD1	TRBJ2-7	TRBV5-6	CASSLQGAYSSYEQYF	TGTGCCAGCAGCTTGCAGGGGGCGTATAGTTCCTACGAGCAGTACTTC
NA	NA	TRBJ2-7	TRBV7-6	CASSPVETYSYEQYF	TGTGCCAGCAGCCCTGTGGAGACCTACTCCTACGAGCAGTACTTC
NA	TRBD2	TRBJ2-7	TRBV27	CASRTLAGVFDF	TGTGCCAGCAGGACCCTAGCGGGCGTTTTTGACTTC
many	TRBD1	TRBJ1-4	TRBV27	CASSQTGMYEKLFF	TGTGCCAGCAGTCAGACAGGGATGTATGAAAAACTGTTTTTT
NA	TRBD1	TRBJ1-2	TRBV20-1	CSAVRGAGGYTF	TGCAGTGCGGTCAGGGGGGCGGGAGGCTACACCTTC
NA	NA	TRBJ2-1	TRBV3-1	CASSQGGRVYNEQFF	TGTGCCAGCAGCCAAGGAGGGCGGGTTTACAATGAGCAGTTCTTC
NA	TRBD2	TRBJ2-5	TRBV15	CATSGPSGNQETQYF	TGTGCCACCAGCGGCCCTAGCGGGAACCAAGAGACCCAGTACTTC
few	TRBD2	TRBJ2-1	TRBV20-1	CSASPSGDYNEQFF	TGCAGTGCTAGCCCTAGCGGGGACTACAATGAGCAGTTCTTC
NA	TRBD2	TRBJ2-3	TRBV10-3	CAISTREDAPDTQYF	TGTGCCATCAGTACGCGGGAGGATGCCCCAGATACGCAGTATTTT
NA	TRBD2	TRBJ2-2	TRBV5-6	CASSLAMTSGTTGELFF	TGTGCCAGCAGCTTGGCTATGACTAGCGGAACCACCGGGGAGCTGTTTTTT
NA	NA	TRBJ2-1	TRBV12-3/TRBV12-4	CASSFGLAIYNEQFF	TGTGCCAGCAGTTTTGGGCTAGCGATCTACAATGAGCAGTTCTTC
NA	NA	TRBJ2-7	TRBV7-6	CASSPGQVYEQYF	TGTGCCAGCAGCCCGGGACAAGTCTACGAGCAGTACTTC
few	NA	TRBJ2-2	TRBV30	CAWRPHQRSTGELFF	TGTGCCTGGAGGCCCCACCAGCGGTCCACCGGGGAGCTGTTTTTT
NA	TRBD1	TRBJ2-3	TRBV29-1	CSARDRAPDTQYF	TGCAGCGCCCGGGACAGGGCTCCAGATACGCAGTATTTT
many	NA	TRBJ1-4	TRBV6-6	CASTSPGGSTNEKLFF	TGTGCCAGCACGTCACCGGGGGGATCAACTAATGAAAAACTGTTTTTT
few	NA	TRBJ2-2	TRBV5-6	CASSFGSGTGELFF	TGTGCCAGCAGCTTCGGGAGCGGAACCGGGGAGCTGTTTTTT
NA	NA	TRBJ2-7	TRBV6-5	CASAAGSFAKQYF	TGTGCCAGCGCAGCCGGGAGTTTTGCGAAGCAGTACTTC
few	TRBD1	TRBJ1-5	TRBV7-2	CASSPGTVYSNQPQHF	TGTGCCAGCAGCCCCGGGACAGTTTATAGCAATCAGCCCCAGCATTTT
NA	TRBD1	TRBJ2-2	TRBV2	CASSRLTGVAGELFF	TGTGCCAGCAGTCGGTTAACAGGGGTAGCCGGGGAGCTGTTTTTT
NA	TRBD2	TRBJ2-3	TRBV6-1	CASSGRTSGTDTQYF	TGTGCCAGCAGTGGGAGGACTAGCGGCACAGATACGCAGTATTTT